This T cell receptor (beta chain) comes out of a study of T cells after yellow fever vaccination. Study outcomes and limitations: Booster sampling recovered most clones from primary vaccination (under 98% CD4, approximately 90% CD8).

Conversion of TCR transcripts into cDNA relied on 5'RACE template switching, which added a universal primer site and UMIs. TCRdb analysed the 5' RACE reads with MiXCR anew, one entry per CDR3 protein. The data hold 500,000 to 650,000 distinct CDR3 sequences, with around a sixth observed a single time. Trimming removed 1 base from V and 7 bases from J, with 6 bases in between. This CDR3 is built from 12 residues. The V gene's germline CDR1 is SGHNT and CDR2 YYREEE (reference sequence). On this clonotype: Antigen: not known.

This receptor was identified in a man younger than 35 who received the YFV17D yellow fever vaccine. The sample in question was PBMCs, obtained 4 to 6 days after the first yellow fever vaccination. The V and J genes are TRBV5-4 and TRBJ2-1; the D is unclear. The CDR3 spells CASSLTPNEQFF. CDR3 sequence (DNA): TGTGCCAGCAGCTTGACGCCGAATGAGCAGTTCTTC.